The source of this TCR beta chain is a study of T cell responses to AZD1222 COVID-19 vaccine. Germline CDR1 SGHTA, CDR2 FQGTGA. This CDR3 spans 14 amino acids. The germline V and J ends were trimmed by 5 bases and 6 bases, with 16 bases remaining between them. Whole-study findings and limits: Targets within unmutated variant regions were reportedly found for nearly half of spike-specific TCRs. Among those given AZD1222, only six were seropositive at baseline.

The data were produced by immunoSEQ multiplex PCR, yet TCRdb's version contains in-frame clones alone and is incomplete. The table has nearly 95,000 clones, around 89% seen once. This clone was seen only a few times. Its matching antigen is unknown. The rearrangement joins TRBV7-3 to TRBJ1-1, with D tentatively TRBD1 (5 bases). Specimen: peripheral blood, collected on day 0 of AZD1222 vaccination. The sequence derives from an adult in good health. The CDR3 nucleotides read TGTGCCAGCAGCCCATGGGGCGGAAGGGCTGAAGCTTTCTTT. Translation: CASSPWGGRAEAFF. The entire variable domain, with the rest obtained from reference TRBV7-3 and TRBJ1-1, is as follows: GAGVSQTPSNKVTEKGKYVELRCDPISGHTALYWYRQSLGQGPEFLIYFQGTGAADDSGLPNDRFFAVRPEGSVSTLKIQRTERGDSAVYLCASSPWGGRAEAFFGQGTRLTVV.